This TCR beta chain was sequenced in a study of shared clonotypes between healthy human individuals. Study outcomes and limitations: Blood was the only sampled material, and tissue repertoires likely differ.

This clone was seen more than once but under ten times. As yet, its antigen is unknown. A deep-level run was used for the assay. Over several immunoSEQ plates, each subset's genomic DNA was distributed in even portions. The protocol was immunoSEQ multiplex PCR, while the TCRdb copy is restricted to in-frame clones and leaves out a portion. The sample lists about 490,000 clones; 76% were seen once. The donor cohort consisted entirely of Caucasian adults residing in Nashville, Tennessee. This TCR was sampled from a middle-aged woman in good health. Some clones in this sample may be carry-over from other donors' samples. Sequenced input: PBMCs.

The CDR3 DNA reads TGTGCCAGCAGCTGGGGTGGGCACAATGAAAAACTGTTTTTT. It codes for CASSWGGHNEKLFF. V and J are TRBV28 and TRBJ1-4; no definite D call. Trimming took off 6 bases at V and 5 bases at J, with 13 bases between the two ends. Per the germline V gene, CDR1 is MDHEN and CDR2 is SYDVKM. The CDR3 loop spans 14 amino acids.